This T cell receptor (beta chain) was captured in a study of shared clonotypes between healthy human individuals. Study as a whole: Per donor, three plates held CD4 naive cells, three held CD4 memory, two held CD8 naive and one held CD8 memory.

For this clone: Its antigen is currently unknown. Other DNA sequences in this sample translate to the same CDR3.

The study, taken as a whole, reports: Estimated richness values were generally larger in naive subsets than in memory subsets. Several donors showed sharing of approximately 5% of naive CD4 clonotypes.

The length of the CDR3 is 15 residues. Germline CDR1 and CDR2: SGHDT and YYEEEE. V dropped 4 bases and J dropped 0; count of bases not matched to a gene: 4. The DNA input per sorted-subset replicate PCR was 200 ng, corresponding to some 27,000 T cell genomes. Measured with immunoSEQ multiplex PCR; TCRdb has only the in-frame clones, and not every one. The sample carries about 2,100,000 clones, 85% to 95% recorded once. Naive CD8 isolation took CD45RO-negative cells positively selected for CCR7 and excluded terminally differentiated effector memory CD45RA+ cells. V and J are TRBV5-6 and TRBJ2-3; 8 nucleotides align to TRBD2. The material sequenced was naive CD8+ T cells from PBMCs. This sequence was found in a young man in good health. Some clones in this sample may be carry-over from other donors' samples. The DNA of the CDR3 is TGTGCCAGCAGCCCCGGACTAGCCAGCACAGATACGCAGTATTTT. This translates into CASSPGLASTDTQYF.